This T cell receptor (beta chain) was captured by sequencing in a study of identical twins. V was pared by 8 bases and J by 5 bases, with 11 bases of the junction left unmatched. This CDR3 comprises 15 residues. Germline assignment: CDR1 MGHRA and CDR2 YSYEKL. Study conclusions and caveats: Excess low generation probability was seen in twin-shared out-of-frame alpha sequences. The models gave estimates that fell short of the out-of-frame TCR alpha sharing seen in monozygotic twins. A partial confounding effect on zero-insertion analyses could come from invariant MAIT and iNKT cells. Excess sharing between twins was weaker in beta out-of-frame sequences.

MiXCR was run by TCRdb on the 5' RACE reads, yielding one entry per CDR3 protein. The data show 1.5 million to 2 million distinct CDR3 sequences, more than 30% seen once. With regard to this clonotype: Its target is not known.

V usage is TRBV4-1 and J usage is TRBJ2-3; 9 positions match TRBD2. Sequencing was performed on cord blood. This clonotype originated in a newborn girl in good health. CDR3 sequence (DNA): TGCGCCAGCGGTCAGCTAGCGGGACCGGGAGATACGCAGTATTTT. It translates to CASGQLAGPGDTQYF.